These 10 T cell receptor beta chains came from one sample sequenced in a study of CD8 T cells in ankylosing spondylitis. TCRdb re-analysed the 5' RACE reads in MiXCR, keeping a single row per CDR3 protein. The sample lists fewer than 400,000 distinct CDR3 sequences; roughly 15% were seen once. The specimen was blood, either unsorted or a sorted T cell fraction (not recorded which). The source of these receptors is a male donor with ankylosing spondylitis or in good health (not recorded which).

J is TRBJ2-1 and V is TRBV11-2, with TRBD2 as a possible D gene (5 bases). Germline lookup yields CDR1 SGHAT and CDR2 FQNNGV. Trimming took off 0 bases at V and 7 bases at J, with 10 bases between the two ends. The CDR3 sequence is 14 residues long. The CDR3: CASSLDLRGNEQFF. The CDR3 coding sequence is TGTGCCAGCAGCTTAGATCTACGCGGGAATGAGCAGTTCTTC.

V usage is TRBV6-1 and J usage is TRBJ1-1, with D perhaps TRBD1 (5 bases). CDR3 size: 11 residues. V lost 4 bases and J 11 bases, leaving 11 bases between the germline ends. Germline V gene data show CDR1 as MNHNS and CDR2 as SASEGT. As DNA, the CDR3 is TGTGCCAGCAGTGTAACGGGGACGGCTTTCTTT. The encoded protein is CASSVTGTAFF.

This CDR3 is CASSQGWTGPETQYF. The CDR3 DNA reads TGTGCCAGCAGCCAAGGTTGGACAGGTCCGGAGACCCAGTACTTC. The chain recombines TRBV14 with TRBJ2-5; 7 nucleotides align to TRBD1. V gave up 1 base and J gave up 5 bases; unmatched junction bases: 7. The CDR3 has 15 amino acids. Germline loops: CDR1 SGHDN, CDR2 FVKESK.

J is TRBJ2-2 and V is TRBV6-1; no firm D call. There are 15 residues in the CDR3. Germline V gene sequence: CDR1 MNHNS, CDR2 SASEGT. The V and J ends lost 7 bases and 8 bases respectively, with 20 bases between them. As DNA, the CDR3 is TGTGCCAGCAATCGGCAACCGGGCCTGGGGGGGGAGCTGTTTTTT. The encoded protein is CASNRQPGLGGELFF.

This clonotype has more than one count but fewer than ten. The chain employs TRBV2 and TRBJ2-3; D gene unclear. Germline V CDR1 and CDR2: SNHLY, FYNNEI. V lost 5 bases and J 1 base, leaving 7 bases between the germline ends. The CDR3 extends over 13 amino acids. The chain's CDR3 is CASSSQGTDTQYF. The DNA of the CDR3 is TGTGCCAGCAGTTCGCAGGGCACAGATACGCAGTATTTT.

In its sample, this clonotype was seen a few times. The DNA of the CDR3 is TGTGCCAGCAGCTTAGATGGTGGTAGCGGGATTGGAGATACGCAGTATTTT. Its protein is CASSLDGGSGIGDTQYF. The V and J genes are TRBV11-2 and TRBJ2-3; 8 bases are shared with TRBD2. V gave up 0 bases and J gave up 5 bases; unmatched junction bases: 10. CDR1 is SGHAT, CDR2 FQNNGV, per germline. The length of the CDR3 is 17 residues.

This clonotype was recorded a few times. This chain uses TRBV6-1 with TRBJ1-2, with D perhaps TRBD1 (5 bases). The germline V gene has CDR1 MNHNS and CDR2 SASEGT. V was shortened by 5 bases and J by 2 bases, with 15 bases between the two germline ends. CDR3 length: 15 residues. The CDR3 DNA reads as TGTGCCAGCAGTATGGGACGTTACTCCAACTATGGCTACACCTTC. This gives the protein CASSMGRYSNYGYTF.

This clonotype was observed a handful of times. The gene calls are TRBV11-2 and TRBJ2-1; D perhaps matches TRBD2 (5 bases). CDR1 and CDR2 from the germline V gene are SGHAT and FQNNGV. The CDR3 runs to 16 residues. Trimming removed 2 bases at V and 6 bases at J, with 17 bases between. The CDR3 nucleotides are TGTGCCAGCAGCTTACTTCGGGGAGCTTTGGTCAATGAGCAGTTCTTC. Translating it yields CASSLLRGALVNEQFF.

This clonotype appeared a few times. The chain employs TRBV7-7 and TRBJ2-1; D is unclear. CDR3 length equals 15 residues. The V end was cut by 6 bases, the J end by 7 bases, with 19 bases between. The germline V gene encodes CDR1 SSHAT and CDR2 FNYEAQ (reference sequence). CDR3 amino acids: CASSPTQSQTNEQFF. The CDR3 DNA is TGTGCCAGCAGTCCAACCCAAAGCCAAACTAATGAGCAGTTCTTC.

There are many counts of this clonotype. The chain employs TRBV5-1 and TRBJ2-1; D not certain. The germline V gene encodes CDR1 SGHRS and CDR2 YFSETQ. The CDR3 length is 18 residues. Trimming pared 3 bases from V and 6 bases from J, leaving 25 bases between. CDR3 nucleotide sequence: TGCGCCAGCAGCTCCTTCCCGCTAGTTGTGGAGCCAGGCAATGAGCAGTTCTTC. Its protein product is CASSSFPLVVEPGNEQFF.